The 9 T cell receptor beta chains listed next were all sequenced from one sample in a study of CD8+CD57+ T cells in acquired aplastic anemia. Genomic DNA, the template, was used for profiling of the TCR beta VDJ and CDR3. TCRdb reprocessed the reads with MiXCR, giving one entry per CDR3 protein. The table includes some 220,000 distinct CDR3 sequences, 30% to 40% detected once. Sequencing used sorted CD4+, CD8+, or CD8+CD57+ T cells (not recorded which) from PBMCs. The receptors stem from a human donor in good health, serving as a control.

This clonotype came up many times. The gene calls are TRBV10-3 and TRBJ2-6; TRBD1 matches 10 bases. CDR1 is ENHRY and CDR2 is SYGVKD in the germline V gene. V shed 6 bases, J shed 2 bases, and the junction held 7 bases outside the gene matches. The CDR3 is 17 amino acids. DNA of the CDR3: TGTGCCATCAGGCCGGGACAGGGGTTGGCTGGGGCCAACGTCCTGACTTTC. Translated, it gives CAIRPGQGLAGANVLTF.

The chain carries TRBV20-1 and TRBJ2-7, with no clear D. The CDR3 length is 14 residues. The germline V and J ends were trimmed by 0 bases and 0 bases, with 9 bases remaining between them. The germline V gene encodes CDR1 DFQATT and CDR2 SNEGSKA (reference sequence). CDR3: CSAREGESSYEQYF. The DNA for the CDR3 is TGCAGTGCTAGAGAGGGCGAGTCCTCCTACGAGCAGTACTTC.

This chain connects TRBV15 to TRBJ1-2, with TRBD1 matching over 9 bases. Per the germline V gene, CDR1 is LNHNV and CDR2 is YYDKDF (reference sequence). This CDR3 is built from 15 residues. V shed 3 bases, J shed 5 bases, and the junction held 7 bases outside the gene matches. In DNA form, the CDR3 reads TGTGCCACCAGCAGCTCGTCTGGACAGGGGTATGGCTACACCTTC. It translates to CATSSSSGQGYGYTF.

J is TRBJ2-3 and V is TRBV2; 7 bases map to TRBD2. Trimming cost V 7 bases and J 11 bases; bases outside gene matches: 15. This CDR3 is 14 amino acids long. Germline CDR1 is SNHLY and CDR2 is FYNNEI. The CDR3 sequence is CASIGASGYNEQYF. The CDR3 DNA is TGTGCCAGCATAGGGGCTAGCGGATACAATGAGCAGTATTTT.

There are a few counts of this clonotype. This may be a read error: a much more frequent sequence differs by one nucleotide. The chain employs TRBV7-9 and TRBJ2-7; perhaps TRBD2 as D (6 bases). V lost 7 bases and J 12 bases, leaving 19 bases between the germline ends. From germline, CDR1 is SEHNR and CDR2 FQNEAQ (reference sequence). This CDR3 comprises 12 residues. CDR3 amino acids: CASNAGPGNPYF. In DNA, the CDR3 is TGTGCCAGCAACGCGGGGCCCGGGAATCCGTACTTC.

This clonotype appeared many times. This chain links TRBV20-1 with TRBJ2-3, with D possibly TRBD2 on 6 matching bases. Deletions cut 6 bases from V and 4 bases from J, with 11 bases between. Germline V CDR1 and CDR2: DFQATT, SNEGSKA (reference sequence). The CDR3 is 12 amino acids. The chain's CDR3 is CSASEGPDTQYF. CDR3 bases: TGCAGTGCCTCGGAGGGTCCAGATACGCAGTATTTT.

This clonotype was seen at least ten times. V and J are TRBV20-1 and TRBJ2-3, with 9 positions matching TRBD2. This CDR3 region has 14 residues. V trimming: 6 bases; J trimming: 0 bases; junction bases outside the gene matches: 4. Per germline, CDR1 DFQATT and CDR2 SNEGSKA (reference sequence). The CDR3 DNA is TGCAGTGCACGAGCGGGGGGCAGCACAGATACGCAGTATTTT. Protein product: CSARAGGSTDTQYF.

This clonotype was counted at least ten times. The chain combines TRBV24-1 with TRBJ2-3, with D uncertain. Per the germline V gene, CDR1 is KGHDR and CDR2 is SFDVKD. This CDR3 spans 14 amino acids. V lost 9 bases and J lost 4, with 16 bases in between. CDR3 nucleotide sequence: TGTGCCACCTGCCATAGGGTCGCCGCAGATACGCAGTATTTT. It yields the protein CATCHRVAADTQYF.

This clonotype was recorded at least ten times. The chain couples TRBV19 to TRBJ1-1; D perhaps matches TRBD1 (5 bases). The CDR3 is made up of 12 amino acids. CDR1 LNHDA and CDR2 SQIVND come from the germline V gene (reference sequence). Trimming took 6 bases from V and 11 from J, leaving 16 bases between them. The CDR3 loop reads CASSPPGLWAFF. CDR3 coding DNA: TGTGCCAGTAGCCCCCCGGGACTCTGGGCTTTCTTT.